These 29 T cell receptor beta chains were all obtained from the same sample, sequenced in a study of cytomegalovirus exposure and HLA in healthy donors listed by TCRdb under 2017. Library method: the immunoSEQ multiplex PCR assay. For the multiplex PCR, a mixture combining 60 forward primers for TCR Vbeta segments and 13 reverse primers for TCR Jbeta segments was used. TCRdb took this table from immuneACCESS and kept in-frame rearrangements with V and J called. Such tables lack part of the clones; where checked against another copy, unresolved V genes explain under half of the gap, and the rest is unexplained. The table of this sample itemizes about 47,000 clones. The ten largest clones add up to roughly a sixth of the sample. Sequencing was performed on PBMCs. The receptors derive from a male donor in good health and CMV-seronegative.

This chain joins TRBV30 and TRBJ2-7; 9 bases agree with TRBD1. V lost 1 base, J lost 0 bases, and 4 bases stayed unmatched. The V gene's germline CDR1 is GTSNPN and CDR2 SVGIG (reference sequence). The CDR3 consists of 15 residues. The DNA of the CDR3 is TGTGCCTGGAGTGGGGGACAGGGTCACTCCTACGAGCAGTACTTC. Translation: CAWSGGQGHSYEQYF.

The DNA of the CDR3 is TGTGCCAGCAGTTACGGGTGGAGTATGCGGGATGGAGACTATGGCTACACCTTC. Translating gives CASSYGWSMRDGDYGYTF. The chain links TRBV6-8 to TRBJ1-2; D gene unclear. The CDR3 is 18 residues long. Germline CDR1 MNHGY, CDR2 SAAAGT. Trimming stripped 2 bases from V and 3 bases from J, with 22 bases between.

This sequence joins TRBV4-1 and TRBJ1-1; unclear D gene. The CDR3 totals 16 residues. V was cut by 2 bases and J by 2 bases, with 15 bases left in between. The V gene's germline CDR1 is MGHRA and CDR2 YSYEKL. The DNA for the CDR3 is TGCGCCAGCAGCCAACCCTCGCGGAGGAGAAACACTGAAGCTTTCTTT. Translation: CASSQPSRRRNTEAFF.

The CDR3 DNA reads TGCGCCAGCAGCCCGGACATCGGGGGGGCGTACGAGCAGTACTTC. Its translation is CASSPDIGGAYEQYF. This chain links TRBV4-3 with TRBJ2-7, with 8 bases identical to TRBD2. Germline-derived CDR1 and CDR2 are LGHNA and YSLEER. The V gene end was trimmed by 4 bases and the J gene end by 4 bases; junction bases not matched to a gene: 9. The CDR3 has 15 amino acids.

The chain employs TRBV6-6 and TRBJ1-1, with D unclear. The CDR3 covers 14 residues. The V and J ends lost 10 bases and 4 bases respectively, with 19 bases between them. The germline gives CDR1 MNHNY, CDR2 SVGAGI (reference sequence). CDR3 amino acids: CAIHPGGKATEAFF. The CDR3 DNA sequence: TGTGCCATCCATCCCGGAGGGAAGGCCACTGAAGCTTTCTTT.

The genes are TRBV5-1 and TRBJ1-1; D is possibly TRBD1 (6 bases). The CDR3 loop spans 14 amino acids. V lost 0 bases to trimming and J lost 4 bases, with 10 bases between them. Looked up from germline, CDR1 is SGHRS and CDR2 is YFSETQ. The CDR3 reads CASSLDREGTEAFF. The CDR3 region has the DNA TGCGCCAGCAGCTTGGACAGGGAGGGCACTGAAGCTTTCTTT.

The chain employs TRBV6-5 and TRBJ1-1, with D perhaps TRBD1 (5 bases). The CDR3 extends over 14 amino acids. Trimming took 2 bases from V and 6 from J, leaving 13 bases between them. The germline V gene encodes CDR1 MNHEY and CDR2 SVGAGI. In DNA, the CDR3 is TGTGCCAGCAGTTACAATCGTCGGGGGGCTGAAGCTTTCTTT. Its translation: CASSYNRRGAEAFF.

The chain carries TRBV9 and TRBJ2-5; D may be TRBD1 (6 bases). Per the germline V gene, CDR1 is SGDLS and CDR2 is YYNGEE. This CDR3 contains 14 residues. The V gene lost 4 bases and the J gene lost 5 bases, with 15 bases spanning the gap. This CDR3 is CASSNTGSVETQYF. The CDR3, as DNA: TGTGCCAGCAGCAATACAGGGTCAGTGGAGACCCAGTACTTC.

The rearrangement links TRBV18 to TRBJ2-5, with D perhaps matching TRBD1 (6 bases). V was pared by 2 bases and J by 5 bases, with 9 bases between. Per germline, CDR1 KGHSH and CDR2 LQKENI. CDR3 length: 13 amino acids. CDR3 coding DNA: TGTGCCAGCTCACCAGGGCAGGGGGAGACCCAGTACTTC. Translation: CASSPGQGETQYF.

This chain joins TRBV7-9 and TRBJ1-2; TRBD1 aligns across 8 bases. J was trimmed by 6 bases and V by 7 bases; bases with no gene match: 10. Per germline, CDR1 SEHNR and CDR2 FQNEAQ (reference sequence). The CDR3 totals 14 residues. This CDR3 reads CASTEWTGMDGYTF. Written as DNA, the CDR3 is TGTGCCAGCACCGAATGGACAGGGATGGATGGCTACACCTTC.

The chain uses TRBV9 and TRBJ1-1, with a weak D call TRBD1 (5 bases). Trimming cost V 3 bases and J 4 bases, with 10 bases left between them. This CDR3 has 13 residues. CDR1 and CDR2 from the germline V gene are SGDLS and YYNGEE. Here the CDR3 DNA reads TGTGCCAGCAGCGCGGGGGGGGGCACTGAAGCTTTCTTT. Translation: CASSAGGGTEAFF.

The chain uses TRBV5-4 and TRBJ2-1, with TRBD2 identical over 12 bases. V lost 4 bases, J lost 3 bases, and 2 bases stayed unmatched. CDR3 length: 15 amino acids. CDR1 and CDR2 (germline): SGHNT, YYREEE (reference sequence). CDR3 coding DNA: TGTGCCAGCAGCCTGGGACTAGCGGGCTACAATGAGCAGTTCTTC. It encodes CASSLGLAGYNEQFF.

The J gene is TRBJ2-1, the V gene TRBV28, with D perhaps TRBD2 (7 bases). This CDR3 has 16 amino acids. Germline V CDR1 and CDR2: MDHEN, SYDVKM. V was pared by 7 bases and J by 5 bases, with 21 bases between. In DNA, the CDR3 is TGTGCCAGCACCCTCCCCCGGGGGGCAGGGAACAATGAGCAGTTCTTC. Translation: CASTLPRGAGNNEQFF.

V usage is TRBV5-1 and J usage is TRBJ1-1; perhaps TRBD1 as D (5 bases). CDR3 size: 14 residues. Between the trimmed V and J ends, which lost 4 bases and 0 bases, there was a span of 10 bases. CDR1 and CDR2 from the germline V gene are SGHRS and YFSETQ. The CDR3, as DNA: TGCGCCAGCAGCAGGGGAGGGTTGAACACTGAAGCTTTCTTT. Protein sequence: CASSRGGLNTEAFF.

With respect to this clone: Other DNA sequences within the sample encode an identical CDR3. The chain is built from TRBV9 and TRBJ1-5; weak D call: TRBD1 (5 bases). Germline CDR1 and CDR2: SGDLS and YYNGEE. This CDR3 has 13 amino acids. Trimming took off 3 bases at V and 2 bases at J, with 6 bases between the two ends. Here the CDR3 DNA reads TGTGCCAGCAGCGAGACAGGCAATCAGCCCCAGCATTTT. It translates to CASSETGNQPQHF.

The CDR3 DNA follows: TGTGCCACCAGTCGCGGGTATAATTCACCCCTCCACTTT. Its protein product is CATSRGYNSPLHF. This chain joins TRBV15 and TRBJ1-6; unclear D gene. CDR3 length equals 13 residues. V was cut by 6 bases and J by 4 bases, with 7 bases left in between. Germline CDR1 LNHNV, CDR2 YYDKDF (reference sequence).

This sequence joins TRBV9 and TRBJ2-5; D is possibly TRBD2 (5 bases). The CDR3 sequence is 17 residues long. The V end was cut by 3 bases, the J end by 4 bases, with 22 bases between. Looked up from germline, CDR1 is SGDLS and CDR2 is YYNGEE. In DNA form, the CDR3 reads TGTGCCAGCAGCGCAAGACCCTGGACTTCGGCCCGAGAGACCCAGTACTTC. Residues: CASSARPWTSARETQYF.

The chain links TRBV7-9 to TRBJ2-3, with unresolved D. V was shortened by 1 base and J by 2 bases, with 7 bases between the two germline ends. Germline CDR1 is SEHNR and CDR2 is FQNEAQ (reference sequence). This CDR3 spans 14 amino acids. The CDR3 DNA sequence: TGTGCCAGCAGCTTAGACGGAGTCACAGATACGCAGTATTTT. It translates to CASSLDGVTDTQYF.

The V gene is TRBV5-1, the J gene TRBJ1-2; 9 positions agree with TRBD1. The CDR3 is 17 amino acids. Germline assignment: CDR1 SGHRS and CDR2 YFSETQ. V shed 1 base, J shed 8 bases, and the junction held 15 bases outside the gene matches. Here the CDR3 DNA reads TGCGCCAGCAGCTTGTCCCTCGTCGGACAGGGGATGGACGGCTACACCTTC. The encoded protein is CASSLSLVGQGMDGYTF.

The chain couples TRBV4-1 to TRBJ2-2, with D unclear. The germline V gene encodes CDR1 MGHRA and CDR2 YSYEKL. Trimming pared 1 base from V and 5 bases from J, leaving 14 bases between. The length of the CDR3 is 16 residues. The CDR3: CASSQVDMGLTGELFF. For the CDR3, the DNA is TGCGCCAGCAGCCAAGTAGACATGGGTCTGACCGGGGAGCTGTTTTTT.

The chain carries TRBV18 and TRBJ1-1; 8 nucleotides line up with TRBD1. J was trimmed by 2 bases and V by 2 bases; bases with no gene match: 1. The germline V gene has CDR1 KGHSH and CDR2 LQKENI. This CDR3 has 14 amino acids. The CDR3 reads CASSPGTGNTEAFF. For the CDR3, the DNA is TGTGCCAGCTCACCAGGGACAGGAAACACTGAAGCTTTCTTT.

The rearrangement links TRBV6-4 to TRBJ2-6; no reliable D call. The CDR3 totals 14 residues. Germline loops: CDR1 MRHNA, CDR2 SNTAGT. Trimming removed 8 bases at V and 0 bases at J, with 8 bases between. The CDR3 DNA follows: TGTGCCAGCCTTTTCCGCTCTGGGGCCAACGTCCTGACTTTC. Encoded protein: CASLFRSGANVLTF.

This chain links TRBV4-1 with TRBJ2-7, with 14 nucleotides matching TRBD2. The CDR3 length is 17 residues. In germline, CDR1 is MGHRA, CDR2 YSYEKL. Germline trimming cut 4 bases from V and 3 bases from J; bases unmatched to any gene: 8. The CDR3 DNA follows: TGCGCCAGCAGCCCAGGGACTAGCGGGGGAGTAGGCTACGAGCAGTACTTC. Translated: CASSPGTSGGVGYEQYF.

The V gene is TRBV27, the J gene TRBJ2-1; 10 positions agree with TRBD2. From germline, CDR1 is MNHEY and CDR2 SMNVEV (reference sequence). The length of the CDR3 is 17 residues. Trimming cost V 6 bases and J 5 bases; bases outside gene matches: 13. The CDR3 spells CASSALALAGEHNEQFF. The CDR3 DNA follows: TGTGCCAGCAGCGCCCTGGCCCTAGCGGGGGAACACAATGAGCAGTTCTTC.

The V call is TRBV7-9, the J call TRBJ1-3, with TRBD1 matching 7 bases. Germline lookup yields CDR1 SEHNR and CDR2 FQNEAQ (reference sequence). The junction had 8 bases not matched to a gene; V was cut back by 11 bases and J by 1 base. This CDR3 is 14 amino acids long. The CDR3 sequence is CAAGSGQSGNTIYF. CDR3 nucleotide sequence: TGTGCCGCTGGCTCGGGACAGTCTGGAAACACCATATATTTT.

J is TRBJ1-2 and V is TRBV29-1; 11 positions match TRBD1. Unmatched junction bases numbered 8, after V lost 0 bases and J lost 8 bases. This CDR3 is built from 15 residues. Germline V gives CDR1 SQVTM, CDR2 ANQGSEA. CDR3 nucleotides: TGCAGCGTTGAAGAACGGACAGGGGGCCGCTTGGGCTACACCTTC. As protein: CSVEERTGGRLGYTF.

The rearrangement joins TRBV9 to TRBJ2-1; unclear D gene. The CDR3 length is 13 residues. Per germline, CDR1 SGDLS and CDR2 YYNGEE. Trimming took 0 bases from V and 5 from J, leaving 6 bases between them. The CDR3 loop reads CASSVGGNNEQFF. As DNA, the CDR3 is TGTGCCAGCAGCGTAGGAGGAAACAATGAGCAGTTCTTC.

The gene calls are TRBV19 and TRBJ1-6, with 7 nucleotides matching TRBD1. CDR1 and CDR2 (germline): LNHDA, SQIVND (reference sequence). The CDR3 has 19 residues. The V gene end was trimmed by 9 bases and the J gene end by 0 bases; junction bases not matched to a gene: 17. The CDR3 protein is CASRRGTDGIYSYNSPLHF. The DNA for the CDR3 is TGTGCCAGCAGGAGAGGGACAGATGGAATCTACTCCTATAATTCACCCCTCCACTTT.

The chain recombines TRBV7-3 with TRBJ2-2; TRBD1 matches 8 bases. This CDR3 spans 18 amino acids. After removal of 1 base from V and 0 bases from J, the junction contained 7 bases not matched to a gene. Germline CDR1 is SGHTA and CDR2 is FQGTGA. The CDR3 DNA sequence: TGTGCCAGCAGCTTAATGCCACAGGGGGTAACGAACACCGGGGAGCTGTTTTTT. This translates into CASSLMPQGVTNTGELFF.